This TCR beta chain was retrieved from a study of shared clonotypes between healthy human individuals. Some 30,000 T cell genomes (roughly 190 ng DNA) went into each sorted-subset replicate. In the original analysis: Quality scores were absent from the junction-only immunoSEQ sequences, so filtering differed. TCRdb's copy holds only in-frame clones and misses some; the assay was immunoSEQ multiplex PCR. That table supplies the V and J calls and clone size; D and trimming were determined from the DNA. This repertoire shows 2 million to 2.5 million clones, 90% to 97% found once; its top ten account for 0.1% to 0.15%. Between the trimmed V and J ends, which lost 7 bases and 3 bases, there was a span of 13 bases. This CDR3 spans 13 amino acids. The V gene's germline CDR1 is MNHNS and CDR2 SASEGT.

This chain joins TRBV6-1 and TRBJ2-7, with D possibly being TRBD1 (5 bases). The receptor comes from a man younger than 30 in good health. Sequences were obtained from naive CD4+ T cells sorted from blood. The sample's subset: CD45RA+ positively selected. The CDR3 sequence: CASISRGNYEQYF. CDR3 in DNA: TGTGCCAGCATTAGTAGGGGAAACTACGAGCAGTACTTC.